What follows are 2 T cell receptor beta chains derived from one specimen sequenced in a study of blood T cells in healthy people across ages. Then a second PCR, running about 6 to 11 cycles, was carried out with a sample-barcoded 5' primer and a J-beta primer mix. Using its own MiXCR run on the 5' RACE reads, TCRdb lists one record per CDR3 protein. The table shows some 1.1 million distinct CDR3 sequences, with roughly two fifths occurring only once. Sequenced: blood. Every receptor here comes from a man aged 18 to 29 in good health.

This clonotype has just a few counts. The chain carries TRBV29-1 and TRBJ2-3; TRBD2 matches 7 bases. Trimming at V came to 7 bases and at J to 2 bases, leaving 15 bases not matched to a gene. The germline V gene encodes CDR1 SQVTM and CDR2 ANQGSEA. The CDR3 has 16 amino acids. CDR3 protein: CSAPGGLAASTDTQYF. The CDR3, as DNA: TGCAGCGCCCCCGGGGGTCTAGCGGCCTCCACAGATACGCAGTATTTT.

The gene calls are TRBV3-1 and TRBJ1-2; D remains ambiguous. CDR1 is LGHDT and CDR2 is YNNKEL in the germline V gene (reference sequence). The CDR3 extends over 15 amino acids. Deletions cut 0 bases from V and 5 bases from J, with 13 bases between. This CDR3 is CASSQEGAGSYGYTF. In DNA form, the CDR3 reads TGTGCCAGCAGCCAAGAAGGAGCCGGTAGTTATGGCTACACCTTC.